This T cell receptor beta chain was found in a study of blood T cell repertoires in COVID-19. Across the whole study: Samples of COVID-19 (acute and convalescent) were obtained from the United States, Italy and Spain.

Donors of Cohort 3 who recovered were those that had two negative PCRs, clearance, or symptom resolution. This CDR3 is 13 amino acids long. V gave up 4 bases and J gave up 3 bases, with 10 bases separating them. In germline, CDR1 is LNHDA, CDR2 SQIVND (reference sequence). Per the authors' pipeline: Reference gene primer amplification gave nucleated cell count estimates. The assay was immunoSEQ multiplex PCR, and TCRdb's table has in-frame clones only and misses some. V, J and clone size were drawn from that table, and D and trimming were deduced from the DNA. The sample has around 250,000 clones, about 82% seen once.

The receptor's source is a woman in her 50s who had recovered from COVID-19. Input material: PBMCs or T cells enriched from blood (not recorded which). The rearrangement joins TRBV19 to TRBJ2-7, with D perhaps TRBD1 (5 bases). The CDR3 nucleotides are TGTGCCAGTAGTACCCGACAGAACTACGAGCAGTACTTC. It translates to CASSTRQNYEQYF.